The sequence of this T cell receptor beta chain was determined in a study of blood T cell repertoires in COVID-19. Turning to the study itself: Material from acute and convalescent COVID-19 was sourced from the United States, Italy and Spain. Sample material is recorded as cDNA or gDNA derived from T cells, B-cell-depleted T cells, or PBMCs.

Per the original methods: Counts of nucleated cells, estimated from reference gene primer amplification, were obtained. Profiling relied on immunoSEQ multiplex PCR, and the TCRdb table lists in-frame clones only, not all of them. The D gene and trimming were derived from the DNA, and the V and J assignments and clone size from that table. The sample shows about 240,000 clones, around 90% of them seen only once. The CDR3 consists of 16 residues. V was clipped by 2 bases and J by 2 bases, with 14 bases between them. Germline CDR1 reads KGHSH; CDR2 reads LQKENI. This clonotype was sampled from a man between 60 and 70 years old who had recovered from COVID-19. The chain combines TRBV18 with TRBJ2-3, with D possibly being TRBD1 (6 bases). The sample taken for sequencing was peripheral blood. The CDR3 nucleotides are TGTGCCAGCTCACCAACGGGCAGGGGCTTCACAGATACGCAGTATTTT. This encodes CASSPTGRGFTDTQYF. Supplemented by reference TRBV18 and TRBJ2-3, the full variable domain reads NAGVMQNPRHLVRRRGQEARLRCSPMKGHSHVYWYRQLPEEGLKFMVYLQKENIIDESGMPKERFSAEFPKEGPSILRIQQVVRGDSAAYFCASSPTGRGFTDTQYFGPGTRLTVL.